The present TCR beta chain was sequenced within a study of T-cell reconstitution after alpha-beta-depleted transplantation in children. The table lists this clonotype with a few counts. Researchers prepared the TCRbeta library using unique molecular identifiers, the study reports. Using its own MiXCR run on the PCR reads, TCRdb lists one record per CDR3 protein. The sample holds more than 250,000 distinct CDR3 sequences; 9.5% to 10% are singletons and the top ten take roughly a tenth. Deletions cut 6 bases from V and 0 bases from J, with 20 bases between. CDR1 and CDR2 from the germline V gene are SQVTM and ANQGSEA. CDR3 length: 16 residues.

Here the sequenced sample was PBMCs from the stem cell graft donor, taken from the stem cell graft. This chain connects TRBV29-1 to TRBJ1-1, with TRBD1 as a possible D gene (6 bases). The receptor was derived from a human donor who donated a stem cell graft to a child with SCID. CDR3 coding DNA: TGCAGCGTATGTCGGGACCCGGGACAACTGAACACTGAAGCTTTCTTT. Its translation: CSVCRDPGQLNTEAFF.